This T cell receptor (beta chain) originates from a study of cytomegalovirus exposure and HLA in healthy donors. This clone was picked up a small number of times. Its antigen remains unidentified. The CDR3 contains 15 residues. V dropped 4 bases and J dropped 7 bases, with 18 bases sitting between them. In germline, CDR1 is MGHRA, CDR2 YSYEKL. Researchers ran the PCR with 60 Vbeta and 13 Jbeta primers. Methods used by the authors: Later reanalysis found approximately 80 million unique TCR beta chains, approximately 11 million of them shared. Profiling relied on immunoSEQ multiplex PCR, and the TCRdb table lists in-frame clones only, not all of them. D and trimming come from the DNA, and the V and J calls and clone size come from that table. The sample contains some 130,000 clones, 78% of which appear only once. Findings and limits, study-wide: Across all donors, roughly uniform sequencing depth was an assumption of the presence/absence analyses. Later genetic work tied a missense DCLRE1C variant to beta-chain V and J trimming. Beyond CMV serostatus, there was no information to go on about immune exposure.

The rearrangement joins TRBV4-1 to TRBJ2-3; D gene ambiguous. The sample was PBMCs. This TCR came from a woman in her 30s in good health and CMV-seropositive. DNA for the CDR3: TGCGCCAGCAGCCCTGAACCCATTCCGGTTTATACGCAGTATTTT. Translation gives CASSPEPIPVYTQYF.